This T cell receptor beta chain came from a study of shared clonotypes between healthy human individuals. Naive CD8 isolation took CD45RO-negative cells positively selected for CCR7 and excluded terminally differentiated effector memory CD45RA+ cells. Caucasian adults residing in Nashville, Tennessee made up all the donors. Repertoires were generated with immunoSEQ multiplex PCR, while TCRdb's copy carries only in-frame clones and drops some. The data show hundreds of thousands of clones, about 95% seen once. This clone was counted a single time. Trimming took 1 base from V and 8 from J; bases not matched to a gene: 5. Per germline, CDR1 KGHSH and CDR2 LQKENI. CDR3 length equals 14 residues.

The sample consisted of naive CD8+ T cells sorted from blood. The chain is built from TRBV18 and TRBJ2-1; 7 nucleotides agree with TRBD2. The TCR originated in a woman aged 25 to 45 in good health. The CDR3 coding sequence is TGTGCCAGCTCACCACGGCCCGGGGGGTATGAGCAGTTCTTC. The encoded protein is CASSPRPGGYEQFF.